A single sample is the source of the 32 T cell receptor beta chains below, sequenced in a study of T cells in Graves' hyperthyroidism and ophthalmopathy. What was amplified from RNA transcripts were TCR beta CDR3 regions. When the TCR CDR3 underwent first-round RT-PCR, the HTBI primer set was used. TCRdb re-derived calls from the multiplex PCR reads in MiXCR, one entry per CDR3 protein. The repertoire has over 45,000 distinct CDR3 sequences, over 40% of them found once; the top ten carry about a tenth. The sequenced material came from blood. Source of these receptors: a woman aged 50 to 60 with Graves' ophthalmopathy.

This clonotype showed up many times. The V and J genes are TRBV9 and TRBJ2-3, with unresolved D. This CDR3 has 12 residues. Germline assignment: CDR1 SGDLS and CDR2 YYNGEE. Deletions cut 3 bases from V and 6 bases from J, with 8 bases between. Written as DNA, the CDR3 is TGTGCCAGCAGCGCCGCGGCGGATACGCAGTATTTT. Translated: CASSAAADTQYF.

This clonotype has a count of ten or more. This rearrangement joins TRBV20-1 to TRBJ1-6; TRBD1 is a possible D gene (6 bases). Per the germline V gene, CDR1 is DFQATT and CDR2 is SNEGSKA (reference sequence). Deletions cut 5 bases from V and 5 bases from J, with 10 bases between. The CDR3 covers 13 residues. The CDR3 here is CSARGPNNSPLHF. The CDR3 DNA follows: TGCAGTGCTCGGGGGCCGAATAATTCACCCCTCCACTTT.

The table lists this clonotype with many counts. J is TRBJ2-7 and V is TRBV7-9, with a weak D call TRBD2 (6 bases). With 5 bases removed from V and 4 bases from J, the gap between germline ends came to 12 bases. This CDR3 comprises 13 residues. CDR1 is SEHNR and CDR2 is FQNEAQ in the germline V gene (reference sequence). DNA of the CDR3: TGTGCCAGCAGCCCCGGGAGTAGGTACGAGCAGTACTTC. Translating it yields CASSPGSRYEQYF.

By frequency in the sample, this clonotype is medium-sized (0.01 to 0.1%). The chain uses TRBV15 and TRBJ2-3; 7 bases match TRBD2. The CDR3 is 17 residues long. Germline lookup yields CDR1 LNHNV and CDR2 YYDKDF (reference sequence). V lost 3 bases and J lost 2; bases outside the gene matches: 11. This CDR3 is CATSRPITAGITDTQYF. CDR3 nucleotide sequence: TGTGCCACCAGCAGGCCGATAACAGCGGGGATCACAGATACGCAGTATTTT.

The genes are TRBV20-1 and TRBJ2-3; 8 bases line up with TRBD2. The CDR3 runs 15 residues. Germline V gene data show CDR1 as DFQATT and CDR2 as SNEGSKA (reference sequence). The ends lost 3 bases at V and 4 bases at J; junction bases unmatched: 9. The DNA for the CDR3 is TGCAGTGCTAGGCCCGGGGGGGCCGGGGCAGATACGCAGTATTTT. It is translated as CSARPGGAGADTQYF.

This clonotype was detected many times. The chain is built from TRBV6-6 and TRBJ1-4, with D uncertain. The CDR3 consists of 16 residues. The V end lost 6 bases, the J end lost 0 bases, and 14 bases lay between the germline ends. In germline, CDR1 is MNHNY, CDR2 SVGAGI (reference sequence). The CDR3: CASSFLTSTTNEKLFF. The CDR3 coding sequence is TGTGCCAGCAGCTTTCTTACATCTACAACTAATGAAAAACTGTTTTTT.

The chain uses TRBV2 and TRBJ2-7, with a weak D call TRBD1 (5 bases). The CDR3 has 12 residues. Per germline, CDR1 SNHLY and CDR2 FYNNEI. Trimming left V 11 bases short and J 4 bases short, with 15 bases between. In DNA form, the CDR3 reads TGTGCCCTCCTCCAGACAGAGTACGAGCAGTACTTC. This encodes CALLQTEYEQYF. The variable domain in full, completed from reference TRBV2 and TRBJ2-7, reads EPEVTQTPSHQVTQMGQEVILRCVPISNHLYFYWYRQILGQKVEFLVSFYNNEISEKSEIFDDQFSVERPDGSNFTLKIRSTKLEDSAMYFCALLQTEYEQYFGPGTRLTVT.

The gene calls are TRBV20-1 and TRBJ2-5, with 8 bases that match TRBD2. The CDR3 spans 14 residues. Germline trimming cut 6 bases from V and 2 bases from J; bases unmatched to any gene: 8. Germline loops: CDR1 DFQATT, CDR2 SNEGSKA (reference sequence). CDR3 protein: CSAQGSGGQETQYF. The CDR3 DNA is TGCAGTGCCCAAGGTTCGGGGGGGCAAGAGACCCAGTACTTC.

Regarding this clonotype: With a much larger clone just one base away, this may be a read error. V is TRBV30 and J is TRBJ2-7; tentative D call: TRBD2 (5 bases). The CDR3 loop spans 12 amino acids. The germline CDR1 and CDR2 sequences are GTSNPN and SVGIG (reference sequence). CDR3 DNA sequence: TGTGCCTGGCAAAGCGGCTCCTACGAGCAGCACTTC. It is translated as CAWQSGSYEQHF.

With regard to this clonotype: It may be a read error: a sequence one base away is much more abundant. V is TRBV11-1 and J is TRBJ2-7, with D possibly called TRBD1 or TRBD2 (5 bases each). Per the germline V gene, CDR1 is SGHAT and CDR2 is FQDESV (reference sequence). V was shortened by 2 bases and J by 2 bases, with 16 bases between the two germline ends. The CDR3 totals 16 residues. CDR3 in amino acids: CASSLNRGPGAYEQYF. CDR3 coding DNA: TGTGCCAGCAGCTTAAACCGGGGCCCCGGTGCCTACGAGCAGTACTTC. Using reference TRBV11-1 and TRBJ2-7 for the parts outside the CDR3, the full variable domain is EAEVAQSPRYKITEKSQAVAFWCDPISGHATLYWYRQILGQGPELLVQFQDESVVDDSQLPKDRFSAERLKGVDSTLKIQPAELGDSAMYLCASSLNRGPGAYEQYFGPGTRLTVT.

The V gene is TRBV20-1, the J gene TRBJ2-7; the match to TRBD2 covers 7 bases. The CDR3 contains 13 residues. The V and J ends lost 3 bases and 3 bases, in that order; junction bases with no gene match: 5. In germline, CDR1 is DFQATT, CDR2 SNEGSKA (reference sequence). Here the CDR3 DNA reads TGCAGTGCTAGTCTCCAGCGGGGCTACGAGCAGTACTTC. Amino acids: CSASLQRGYEQYF.

This clonotype has a count of ten or more. The chain recombines TRBV4-2 with TRBJ1-2, with D maybe TRBD1 (5 bases). There are 16 residues in the CDR3. V lost 0 bases and J lost 4, with 15 bases in between. Germline assignment: CDR1 LGHNA and CDR2 YNFKEQ. CDR3 sequence (DNA): TGTGCCAGCAGCCAAGACAAGGACACCACTTTCTATGGCTACACCTTC. This encodes CASSQDKDTTFYGYTF.

The chain links TRBV29-1 to TRBJ2-7; TRBD1 agrees at 10 bases. Germline values: CDR1 SQVTM, CDR2 ANQGSEA. J was trimmed by 4 bases and V by 7 bases; bases with no gene match: 4. This CDR3 has 12 amino acids. CDR3 loop: CSARTGGYEQYF. The CDR3 DNA reads TGCAGCGCCCGGACAGGGGGATACGAGCAGTACTTC.

This clonotype occurred a few times. A much bigger clone sits one base away, suggesting this may be a read error. The chain uses TRBV5-1 and TRBJ2-7; D is perhaps TRBD1 (6 bases). V gave up 4 bases and J gave up 2 bases, with 13 bases separating them. The CDR3 covers 14 residues. CDR1 SGHRS and CDR2 YFSETQ come from the germline V gene. The CDR3 DNA sequence: TGCGCCAGCAGCGGGGACACCTCAGCCTACGAGCAGTACTTC. It specifies CASSGDTSAYEQYF.

At least ten counts were recorded for this clonotype. Since a much larger clone is just one base distant, this may be a read error. The chain carries TRBV2 and TRBJ1-2; perhaps TRBD1 as D (5 bases). The germline V gene has CDR1 SNHLY and CDR2 FYNNEI. This CDR3 comprises 15 residues. V lost 3 bases and J 8 bases, leaving 19 bases between the germline ends. The CDR3 here is CASSDVTAGSKGYTF. Here the CDR3 DNA reads TGTGCCAGCAGTGATGTTACGGCAGGGTCAAAGGGCTACACCTTC.

In this sample, this clonotype is medium-sized. The CDR3 loop is CASSEAVGGEQYF. DNA of the CDR3: TGTGCCAGCAGTGAAGCGGTCGGGGGCGAGCAGTACTTC. The rearrangement uses TRBV2 and TRBJ2-7; weak D call: TRBD2 (6 bases). V shed 0 bases and J shed 6 bases, with 9 bases lying between them. This CDR3 is built from 13 residues. Per the germline V gene, CDR1 is SNHLY and CDR2 is FYNNEI.

V and J are TRBV7-2 and TRBJ1-1; D gene uncertain. The length of the CDR3 is 13 residues. Germline V gene data show CDR1 as SGHTA and CDR2 as FQGNSA. The V and J ends lost 5 bases and 1 base respectively, with 8 bases between them. In DNA, the CDR3 is TGTGCCAGCAGCCCCTACGAGAACACTGAAGCTTTCTTT. Encoded protein: CASSPYENTEAFF.

The V and J genes are TRBV6-5 and TRBJ1-1, with a weak D call TRBD1 (6 bases). CDR3 size: 15 residues. Deletions cut 2 bases from V and 8 bases from J, with 18 bases between. Germline loops: CDR1 MNHEY, CDR2 SVGAGI. The CDR3 nucleotides are TGTGCCAGCAGTTACGGGCACTTAGGGGGGTTGGAAGCTTTCTTT. This translates into CASSYGHLGGLEAFF.

The sample holds many counts of this clonotype. V gene TRBV19 combines with J gene TRBJ1-5; TRBD1 agrees at 10 bases. This CDR3 region has 16 residues. V shed 4 bases and J 4 bases; nucleotides not matched to a gene: 7. The V gene's germline CDR1 is LNHDA and CDR2 SQIVND (reference sequence). The CDR3 DNA follows: TGTGCCAGTAGTACCAGACAGGGGGCTGGGAATCAGCCCCAGCATTTT. Amino acids: CASSTRQGAGNQPQHF.

This clonotype was counted at least ten times. The V gene is TRBV5-1, the J gene TRBJ1-1, with D uncertain. The CDR3 is 14 residues long. Germline CDR1 and CDR2: SGHRS and YFSETQ. V was trimmed by 0 bases and J by 7 bases, leaving 13 bases between them. The CDR3 DNA reads as TGCGCCAGCAGCTTGGCGACGCAGAGCGGTGAAGCTTTCTTT. It is translated as CASSLATQSGEAFF.

CDR3 sequence: CASSSTAGGPLHF. The CDR3 DNA reads TGTGCCAGCAGCTCAACTGCAGGGGGGCCCCTCCACTTT. The gene calls are TRBV7-9 and TRBJ1-6; 7 bases map to TRBD1. Germline V gene data show CDR1 as SEHNR and CDR2 as FQNEAQ (reference sequence). The CDR3 runs to 13 residues. The V and J ends lost 4 bases and 13 bases, in that order; junction bases with no gene match: 7.

This chain connects TRBV7-9 to TRBJ1-1, with no clear D. The CDR3 covers 14 residues. Germline V gene sequence: CDR1 SEHNR, CDR2 FQNEAQ (reference sequence). Trimming removed 1 base at V and 1 base at J, with 7 bases between. CDR3 loop: CASSLGPQNTEAFF. In nucleotides, the CDR3 is TGTGCCAGCAGCTTAGGGCCCCAGAACACTGAAGCTTTCTTT.

At least ten counts were recorded for this clonotype. The chain combines TRBV4-1 with TRBJ2-5; TRBD2 matches 11 bases. The CDR3 covers 15 residues. With V trimmed by 0 bases and J by 4 bases, 1 base remained unmatched. In germline, CDR1 is MGHRA, CDR2 YSYEKL. The CDR3 coding sequence is TGCGCCAGCAGCCAAGAACTAGCGGGGGTAGAGACCCAGTACTTC. Translating it yields CASSQELAGVETQYF.

Note on this clonotype: A read error is likely, as this CDR3 ends without the conserved phenylalanine or tryptophan. The limits of the CDR3 on the DNA are not certain, so only TCRdb's listed CDR3 is given. The chain recombines TRBV7-3 with TRBJ2-5; the D call TRBD2 from the table was never checked on the DNA. Germline assignment: CDR1 SGHTA and CDR2 FQGTGA. The CDR3 comprises 13 residues, both ends counted. The CDR3 region is CASSLGRIWELGS.

About this clonotype itself: The junction departs from germline at one end; a sequencing error may be responsible. This sequence joins TRBV6-1 and TRBJ2-3, with 7 bases aligning to TRBD1. Germline values: CDR1 MNHNS, CDR2 SASEGT. The CDR3 has 17 residues. CDR3 amino acids: CASSEALDRELTETQYF. The CDR3 nucleotides read TGTGCCAGCAGTGAAGCCTTAGACAGGGAACTCACAGAGACGCAGTATTTT.

Turning to this clonotype: An end of the junction differs from the germline gene, which may be a read error. This chain joins TRBV7-8 and TRBJ2-1; D is tentatively TRBD1 or TRBD2 (5 bases each). The CDR3 covers 15 residues. Germline V gene data show CDR1 as SGHVS and CDR2 as FQNEAQ. CDR3 protein: CVSSLSGSSCNEQFF. In DNA form, the CDR3 reads TGTGTCAGCAGCCTCTCAGGGAGCTCCTGCAATGAGCAGTTCTTC.

This clonotype has ten or more counts. The V gene is TRBV25-1, the J gene TRBJ1-1; perhaps TRBD1 as D (6 bases). The germline gives CDR1 MGHDK, CDR2 SYGVNS. The CDR3 is 14 residues long. Trimming left V 5 bases short and J 11 bases short, with 21 bases between. This CDR3 is CASSPQARGGRAFF. For the CDR3, the DNA is TGTGCCAGCAGTCCCCAGGCAAGGGGGGGACGGGCTTTCTTT. Full variable domain (remainder filled in from reference TRBV25-1 and TRBJ1-1): EADIYQTPRYLVIGTGKKITLECSQTMGHDKMYWYQQDPGMELHLIHYSYGVNSTEKGDLSSESTVSRIRTEHFPLTLESARPSHTSQYLCASSPQARGGRAFFGQGTRLTVV.

This clonotype was recorded once. One junction end disagrees with the germline gene, perhaps due to a read error. V and J are TRBV20-1 and TRBJ1-1; D might be TRBD1 (5 bases). Germline V gene sequence: CDR1 DFQATT, CDR2 SNEGSKA (reference sequence). This CDR3 is built from 14 residues. The CDR3 here is CSAGLGVSNTEACF. The CDR3 nucleotides read TGCAGTGCTGGATTAGGGGTTTCTAACACTGAGGCTTGCTTT.

For this clonotype: Compared with germline, one end of the junction differs, possibly owing to a read error. This chain uses TRBV20-1 with TRBJ1-1, with D unclear. This CDR3 spans 11 amino acids. Germline CDR1 and CDR2: DFQATT and SNEGSKA (reference sequence). The CDR3 DNA reads as TGTAGTGCTACTGAGAACACTGAAGCTTCCTTT. It is translated as CSATENTEASF.

This clonotype was seen repeatedly, ten times or more. V and J are TRBV20-1 and TRBJ2-1, with a weak D call TRBD2 (5 bases). From germline, CDR1 is DFQATT and CDR2 SNEGSKA (reference sequence). The V gene lost 0 bases and the J gene lost 8 bases, with 11 bases spanning the gap. The CDR3 contains 13 residues. CDR3 residues: CSAREPGVYEQFF. The CDR3 coding sequence is TGCAGTGCTAGAGAGCCCGGGGTGTATGAGCAGTTCTTC.

V gene TRBV7-2 combines with J gene TRBJ2-7; 15 nucleotides align to TRBD2. In germline, CDR1 is SGHTA, CDR2 FQGNSA. V lost 8 bases, J lost 6 bases, and 17 bases stayed unmatched. This CDR3 has 18 amino acids. This CDR3 reads CASEWDPIPGLAGGEQYF. CDR3 nucleotides: TGTGCCAGCGAGTGGGACCCGATCCCGGGACTAGCGGGAGGCGAGCAGTACTTC.

Remarks on this clonotype: A read error may produce the germline difference seen at one junction end. This rearrangement joins TRBV13 to TRBJ2-3; D unresolved. In germline, CDR1 is PRHDT, CDR2 FYEKMQ (reference sequence). This CDR3 is built from 13 residues. Here the CDR3 reads CASSTPPSDAQYF. Written as DNA, the CDR3 is TGTGCCAGCAGTACGCCGCCATCAGATGCGCAGTACTTT.